Following are 8 T cell receptor beta chains from one sample sequenced in a study of blood T cell repertoires in COVID-19. Produced via immunoSEQ multiplex PCR; TCRdb's table is partial and in-frame only. The sample yields 30,000 to 40,000 clones, approximately 85% seen once. Input material: peripheral blood. These receptor sequences come from an older woman with active COVID-19.

J is TRBJ2-1 and V is TRBV14, with D tentatively TRBD1 (6 bases). This CDR3 region has 14 residues. The germline V gene encodes CDR1 SGHDN and CDR2 FVKESK. Trimming stripped 4 bases from V and 4 bases from J, with 11 bases between. CDR3 coding DNA: TGTGCCAGCAGCCCCGGCAGGGGATACAATGAGCAGTTCTTC. This encodes CASSPGRGYNEQFF.

The V and J genes are TRBV6-5 and TRBJ2-2; D is ambiguous. V dropped 3 bases and J dropped 6 bases, with 11 bases sitting between them. The CDR3 is 14 amino acids. Germline loops: CDR1 MNHEY, CDR2 SVGAGI. The CDR3 is CASSYSRVAGELFF. For the CDR3, the DNA is TGTGCCAGCAGTTATTCCCGGGTTGCCGGGGAGCTGTTTTTT.

This clone has just one count. J is TRBJ2-1 and V is TRBV2; D may be TRBD2 (5 bases). The CDR3 has 15 amino acids. V was trimmed by 4 bases and J by 0 bases, leaving 10 bases between them. CDR1 is SNHLY and CDR2 is FYNNEI in the germline V gene. The DNA of the CDR3 is TGTGCCAGCAGTGTCGAGGGCAGCTCCTACAATGAGCAGTTCTTC. Its protein is CASSVEGSSYNEQFF. The full variable domain, in which reference TRBV2 and TRBJ2-1 provide the parts outside the CDR3, is EPEVTQTPSHQVTQMGQEVILRCVPISNHLYFYWYRQILGQKVEFLVSFYNNEISEKSEIFDDQFSVERPDGSNFTLKIRSTKLEDSAMYFCASSVEGSSYNEQFFGPGTRLTVL.

The gene calls are TRBV10-1 and TRBJ1-2; tentative D call: TRBD1 (5 bases). Between the trimmed V and J ends, which lost 8 bases and 2 bases, there was a span of 9 bases. This CDR3 comprises 12 residues. Per germline, CDR1 WNHNN and CDR2 SYGVQD (reference sequence). The CDR3 DNA follows: TGCGCCAGCGGCCAGGGCAACTATGGCTACACCTTC. This codes for CASGQGNYGYTF.

This chain connects TRBV5-1 to TRBJ2-7; 7 nucleotides line up with TRBD1. With V trimmed by 4 bases and J by 6 bases, 10 bases remained unmatched. CDR3 size: 14 residues. CDR1 SGHRS and CDR2 YFSETQ come from the germline V gene. CDR3 DNA: TGCGCCAGCAGCCAGGGGGACACCCACCTCGAGCAGTACTTC. Residues: CASSQGDTHLEQYF.

The chain is built from TRBV4-2 and TRBJ2-1; 8 bases align to TRBD2. Per the germline V gene, CDR1 is LGHNA and CDR2 is YNFKEQ. Trimming removed 1 base from V and 9 bases from J; junction bases left unmatched: 14. The CDR3 totals 17 residues. In DNA, the CDR3 is TGTGCCAGCAGCCAAGGTTCTAGCGGGCTGAATGTGGTTGAGCAGTTCTTC. It specifies CASSQGSSGLNVVEQFF.

V gene TRBV4-1 combines with J gene TRBJ2-2; 11 positions match TRBD2. Germline CDR1 MGHRA, CDR2 YSYEKL. The ends lost 0 bases at V and 4 bases at J; junction bases unmatched: 10. CDR3 length equals 19 residues. CDR3 protein: CASSQDSLSGGDPTGELFF. CDR3 coding DNA: TGCGCCAGCAGCCAAGATTCCCTTAGCGGGGGGGATCCCACCGGGGAGCTGTTTTTT.

The CDR3 DNA sequence: TGTGCCAGCAGCGTCGAAGCGGGGTCCGGGGAGCTGTTTTTT. This translates into CASSVEAGSGELFF. This chain joins TRBV9 and TRBJ2-2; 7 nucleotides agree with TRBD2. The CDR3 is made up of 14 amino acids. CDR1 SGDLS and CDR2 YYNGEE come from the germline V gene. V shed 2 bases and J 6 bases; nucleotides not matched to a gene: 4.